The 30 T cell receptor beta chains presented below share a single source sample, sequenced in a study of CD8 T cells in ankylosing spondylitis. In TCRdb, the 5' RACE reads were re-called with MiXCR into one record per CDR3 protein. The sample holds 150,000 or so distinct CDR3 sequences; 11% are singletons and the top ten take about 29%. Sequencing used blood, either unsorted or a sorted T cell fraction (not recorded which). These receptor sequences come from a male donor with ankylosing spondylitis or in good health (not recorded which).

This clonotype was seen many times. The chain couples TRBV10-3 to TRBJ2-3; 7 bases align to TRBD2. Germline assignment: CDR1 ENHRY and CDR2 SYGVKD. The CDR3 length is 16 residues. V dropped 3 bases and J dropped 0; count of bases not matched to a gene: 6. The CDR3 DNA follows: TGTGCCATCAGTGACCTAAGCGGGACTAGCACAGATACGCAGTATTTT. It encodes CAISDLSGTSTDTQYF.

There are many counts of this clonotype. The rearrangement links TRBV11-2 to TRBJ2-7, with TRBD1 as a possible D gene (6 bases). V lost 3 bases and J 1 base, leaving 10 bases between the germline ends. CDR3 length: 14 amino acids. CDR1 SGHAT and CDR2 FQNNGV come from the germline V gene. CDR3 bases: TGTGCCAGCAGCTTGGCAGGGGCTTCCTACGAGCAGTACTTC. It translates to CASSLAGASYEQYF.

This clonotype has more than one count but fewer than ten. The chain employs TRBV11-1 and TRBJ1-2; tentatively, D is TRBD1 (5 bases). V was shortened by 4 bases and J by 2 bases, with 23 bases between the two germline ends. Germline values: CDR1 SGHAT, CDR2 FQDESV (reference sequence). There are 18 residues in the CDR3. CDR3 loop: CASSSAGISNDPNYGYTF. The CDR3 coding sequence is TGTGCCAGCAGCTCGGCAGGGATCTCCAACGATCCCAACTATGGCTACACCTTC.

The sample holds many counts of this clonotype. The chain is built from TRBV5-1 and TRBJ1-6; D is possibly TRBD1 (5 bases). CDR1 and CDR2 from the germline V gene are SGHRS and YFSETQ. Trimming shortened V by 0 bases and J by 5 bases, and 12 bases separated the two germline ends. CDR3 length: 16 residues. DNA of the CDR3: TGCGCCAGCAGCTTGGCCAGCCAGGGAGATAATTCACCCCTCCACTTT. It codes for CASSLASQGDNSPLHF.

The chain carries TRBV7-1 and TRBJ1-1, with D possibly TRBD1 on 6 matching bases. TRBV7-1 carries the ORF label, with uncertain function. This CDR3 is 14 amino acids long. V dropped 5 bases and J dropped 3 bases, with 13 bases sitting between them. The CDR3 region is CASSVRGRDTEAFF. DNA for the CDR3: TGTGCCAGCAGCGTCAGGGGTAGGGACACTGAAGCTTTCTTT.

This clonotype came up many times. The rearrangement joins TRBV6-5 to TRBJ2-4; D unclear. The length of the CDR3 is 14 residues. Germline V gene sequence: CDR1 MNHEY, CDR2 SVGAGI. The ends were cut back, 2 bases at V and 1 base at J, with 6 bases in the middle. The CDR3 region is CASSYENAKNIQYF. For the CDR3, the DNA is TGTGCCAGCAGTTACGAAAACGCCAAAAACATTCAGTACTTC.

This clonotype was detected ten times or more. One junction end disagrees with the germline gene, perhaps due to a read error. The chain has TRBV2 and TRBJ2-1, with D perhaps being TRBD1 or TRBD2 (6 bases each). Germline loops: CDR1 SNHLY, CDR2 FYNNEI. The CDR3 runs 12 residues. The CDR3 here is CASSYRGPLPNF. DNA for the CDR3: TGTGCCAGCTCTTACCGGGGGCCCCTCCCGAACTTC.

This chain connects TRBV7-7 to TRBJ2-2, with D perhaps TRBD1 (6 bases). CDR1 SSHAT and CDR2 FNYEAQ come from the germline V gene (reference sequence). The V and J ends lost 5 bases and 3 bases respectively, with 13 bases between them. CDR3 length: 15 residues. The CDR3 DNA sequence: TGTGCCAGCAGCGGGGGCCTAGGTGACACCGGGGAGCTGTTTTTT. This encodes CASSGGLGDTGELFF.

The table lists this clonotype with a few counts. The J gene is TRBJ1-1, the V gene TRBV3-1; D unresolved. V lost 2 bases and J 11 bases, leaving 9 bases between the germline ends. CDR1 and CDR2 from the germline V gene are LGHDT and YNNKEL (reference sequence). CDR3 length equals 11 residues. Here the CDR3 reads CASSQQAGAFF. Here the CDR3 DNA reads TGTGCCAGCAGCCAACAAGCGGGCGCTTTCTTT.

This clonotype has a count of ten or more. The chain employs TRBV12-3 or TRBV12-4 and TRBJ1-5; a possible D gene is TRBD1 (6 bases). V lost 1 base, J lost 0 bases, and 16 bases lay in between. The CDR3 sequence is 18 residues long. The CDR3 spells CASSLGGQGTGSNQPQHF. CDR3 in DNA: TGTGCCAGCAGTTTAGGAGGGCAGGGGACGGGTAGCAATCAGCCCCAGCATTTT.

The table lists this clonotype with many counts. The CDR3 loop reads CASSAGGRETQYF. Here the CDR3 DNA reads TGTGCCAGCAGCGCGGGCGGGAGAGAGACCCAGTACTTC. This chain links TRBV9 with TRBJ2-5; 7 positions match TRBD2. V was pared by 3 bases and J by 4 bases, with 3 bases of the junction left unmatched. Germline CDR1 reads SGDLS; CDR2 reads YYNGEE. The CDR3 sequence is 13 residues long.

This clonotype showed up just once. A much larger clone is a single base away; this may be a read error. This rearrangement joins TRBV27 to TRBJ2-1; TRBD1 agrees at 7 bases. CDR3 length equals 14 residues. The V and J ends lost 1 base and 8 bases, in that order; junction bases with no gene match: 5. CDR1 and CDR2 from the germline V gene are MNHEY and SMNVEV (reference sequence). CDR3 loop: CASSLLGQIYEQFF. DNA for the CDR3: TGTGCCAGCAGTTTATTGGGACAGATCTATGAGCAGTTCTTC.

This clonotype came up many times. The CDR3 nucleotides read TGCAGTGCTAGGCCAGGGACAGAGACCCAGTACTTC. Protein product: CSARPGTETQYF. V and J are TRBV20-1 and TRBJ2-5, with D tentatively TRBD1 or TRBD2 (5 bases each). Looked up from germline, CDR1 is DFQATT and CDR2 is SNEGSKA (reference sequence). The V gene lost 3 bases and the J gene lost 4 bases, with 9 bases spanning the gap. The CDR3 contains 12 residues.

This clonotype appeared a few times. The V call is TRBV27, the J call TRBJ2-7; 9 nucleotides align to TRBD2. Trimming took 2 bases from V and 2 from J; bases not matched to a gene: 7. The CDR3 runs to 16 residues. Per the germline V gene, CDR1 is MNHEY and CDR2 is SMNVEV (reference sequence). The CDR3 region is CASSLGLAGFAYEQYF. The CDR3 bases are TGTGCCAGCAGTTTAGGCCTAGCGGGATTCGCCTACGAGCAGTACTTC.

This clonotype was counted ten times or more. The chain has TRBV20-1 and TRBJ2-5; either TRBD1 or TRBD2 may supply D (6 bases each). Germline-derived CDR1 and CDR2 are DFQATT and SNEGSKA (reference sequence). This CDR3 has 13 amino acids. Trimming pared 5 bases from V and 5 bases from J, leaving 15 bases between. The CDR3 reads CSAPEGGRETQYF. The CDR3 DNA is TGCAGTGCTCCTGAGGGGGGCCGTGAGACCCAGTACTTC.

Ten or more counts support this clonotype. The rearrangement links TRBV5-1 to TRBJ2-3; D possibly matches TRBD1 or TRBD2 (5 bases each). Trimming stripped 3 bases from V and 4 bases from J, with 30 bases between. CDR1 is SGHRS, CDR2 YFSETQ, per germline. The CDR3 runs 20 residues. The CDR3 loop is CASSSLLGEGVGTGADTQYF. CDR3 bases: TGCGCCAGCAGCTCCCTTCTAGGGGAAGGTGTGGGGACCGGCGCAGATACGCAGTATTTT.

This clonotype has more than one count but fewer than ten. The CDR3: CASSLPTSDFEQFF. CDR3 nucleotide sequence: TGCGCCAGCAGCTTGCCCACCTCCGACTTTGAGCAGTTCTTC. This chain connects TRBV5-1 to TRBJ2-1; D not certain. The V gene lost 1 base and the J gene lost 9 bases, with 14 bases spanning the gap. The CDR3 is 14 amino acids. Germline V gene sequence: CDR1 SGHRS, CDR2 YFSETQ. Full variable domain (missing parts from reference TRBV5-1 and TRBJ2-1): KAGVTQTPRYLIKTRGQQVTLSCSPISGHRSVSWYQQTPGQGLQFLFEYFSETQRNKGNFPGRFSGRQFSNSRSEMNVSTLELGDSALYLCASSLPTSDFEQFFGPGTRLTVL.

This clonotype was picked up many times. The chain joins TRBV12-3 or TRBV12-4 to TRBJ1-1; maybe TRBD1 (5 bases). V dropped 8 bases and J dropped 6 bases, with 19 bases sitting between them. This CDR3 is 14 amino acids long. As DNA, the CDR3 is TGTGCCAGCGGTCTGGTACCGGGGGAACCTGAAGCTTTCTTT. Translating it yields CASGLVPGEPEAFF.

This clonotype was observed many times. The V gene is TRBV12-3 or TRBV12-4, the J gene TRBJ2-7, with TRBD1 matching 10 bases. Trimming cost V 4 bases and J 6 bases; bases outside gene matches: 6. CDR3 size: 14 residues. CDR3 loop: CASSSTGGFSEQYF. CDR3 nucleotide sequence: TGTGCCAGCAGTTCGACAGGGGGCTTCAGCGAGCAGTACTTC.

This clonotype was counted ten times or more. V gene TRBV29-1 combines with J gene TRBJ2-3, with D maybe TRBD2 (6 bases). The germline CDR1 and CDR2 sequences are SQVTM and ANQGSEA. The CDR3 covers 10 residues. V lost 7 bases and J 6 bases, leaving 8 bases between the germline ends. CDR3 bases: TGCAGCGCTGGGGGGGATACGCAGTATTTT. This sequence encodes CSAGGDTQYF.

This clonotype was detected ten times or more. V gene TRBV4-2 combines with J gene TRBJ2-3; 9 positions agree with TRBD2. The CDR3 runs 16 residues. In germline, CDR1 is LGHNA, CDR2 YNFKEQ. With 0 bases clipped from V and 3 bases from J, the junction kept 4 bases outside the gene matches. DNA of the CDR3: TGTGCCAGCAGCCAAGATCCCCTAGCGGGGACAGATACGCAGTATTTT. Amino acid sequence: CASSQDPLAGTDTQYF.

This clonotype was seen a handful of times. CDR3 DNA: TGTGCCAGCAGCCAAGACAGGGGGTCCTATGGCTACACCTTC. It codes for CASSQDRGSYGYTF. The chain joins TRBV3-1 to TRBJ1-2; TRBD1 matches at 7 bases. Germline CDR1 is LGHDT and CDR2 is YNNKEL (reference sequence). CDR3 length equals 14 residues. The V and J ends lost 0 bases and 4 bases, in that order; junction bases with no gene match: 2.

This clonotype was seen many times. CDR3 region: CASSPGGNRYEQYF. In DNA form, the CDR3 reads TGCGCCAGCAGCCCGGGGGGGAATAGGTACGAGCAGTACTTC. V usage is TRBV4-1 and J usage is TRBJ2-7, with 8 bases fitting TRBD2. This CDR3 is 14 amino acids long. V gave up 4 bases and J gave up 4 bases; unmatched junction bases: 6. CDR1 is MGHRA, CDR2 YSYEKL, per germline.

CDR3 sequence (DNA): TGCGCCAGCAGCTGGGGGCGGGATGAGCAGTTCTTC. Translated, it gives CASSWGRDEQFF. V usage is TRBV5-1 and J usage is TRBJ2-1, with D maybe TRBD1 (6 bases). This CDR3 is 12 amino acids long. Germline CDR1 and CDR2: SGHRS and YFSETQ. Trimming cost V 3 bases and J 8 bases, with 9 bases left between them.

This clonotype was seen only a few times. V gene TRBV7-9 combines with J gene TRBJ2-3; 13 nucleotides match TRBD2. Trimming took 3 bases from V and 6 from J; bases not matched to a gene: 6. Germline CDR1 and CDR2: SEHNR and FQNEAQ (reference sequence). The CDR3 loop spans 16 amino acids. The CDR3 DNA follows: TGTGCCAGCAGCTTCGCACTAGCGGGGGGGCCGGATACGCAGTATTTT. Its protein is CASSFALAGGPDTQYF.

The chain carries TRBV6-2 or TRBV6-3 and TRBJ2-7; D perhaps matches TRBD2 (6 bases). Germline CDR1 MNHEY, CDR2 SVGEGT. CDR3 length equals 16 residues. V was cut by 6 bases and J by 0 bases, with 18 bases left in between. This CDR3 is CASSPVLAGSSYEQYF. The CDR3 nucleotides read TGTGCCAGCAGCCCCGTTCTTGCGGGGAGCTCCTACGAGCAGTACTTC.

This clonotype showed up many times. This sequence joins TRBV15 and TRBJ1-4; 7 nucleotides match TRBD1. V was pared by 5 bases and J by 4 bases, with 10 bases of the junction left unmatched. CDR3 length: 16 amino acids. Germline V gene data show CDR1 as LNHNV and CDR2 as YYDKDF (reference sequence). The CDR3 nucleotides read TGTGCCACCAGCCCAACTCCGGGACAGCATAATGAAAAACTGTTTTTT. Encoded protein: CATSPTPGQHNEKLFF.

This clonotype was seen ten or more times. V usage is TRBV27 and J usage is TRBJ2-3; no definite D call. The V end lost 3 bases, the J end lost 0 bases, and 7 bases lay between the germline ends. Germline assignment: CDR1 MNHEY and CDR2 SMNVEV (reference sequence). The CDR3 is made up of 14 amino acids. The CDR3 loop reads CASSFQDSTDTQYF. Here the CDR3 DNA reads TGTGCCAGCAGTTTTCAGGATAGCACAGATACGCAGTATTTT.

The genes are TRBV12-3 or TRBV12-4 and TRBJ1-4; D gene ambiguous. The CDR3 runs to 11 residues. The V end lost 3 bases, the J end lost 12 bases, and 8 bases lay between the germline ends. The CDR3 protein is CASSFRRELFF. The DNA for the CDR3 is TGTGCCAGCAGTTTTAGGAGGGAACTGTTTTTT.

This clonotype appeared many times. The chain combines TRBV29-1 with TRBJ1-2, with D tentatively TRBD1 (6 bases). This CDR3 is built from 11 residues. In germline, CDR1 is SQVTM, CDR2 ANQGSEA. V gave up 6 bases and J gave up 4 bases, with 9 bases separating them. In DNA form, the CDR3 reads TGCAGCGTGTACAGGGTCTATGGCTACACCTTC. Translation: CSVYRVYGYTF.